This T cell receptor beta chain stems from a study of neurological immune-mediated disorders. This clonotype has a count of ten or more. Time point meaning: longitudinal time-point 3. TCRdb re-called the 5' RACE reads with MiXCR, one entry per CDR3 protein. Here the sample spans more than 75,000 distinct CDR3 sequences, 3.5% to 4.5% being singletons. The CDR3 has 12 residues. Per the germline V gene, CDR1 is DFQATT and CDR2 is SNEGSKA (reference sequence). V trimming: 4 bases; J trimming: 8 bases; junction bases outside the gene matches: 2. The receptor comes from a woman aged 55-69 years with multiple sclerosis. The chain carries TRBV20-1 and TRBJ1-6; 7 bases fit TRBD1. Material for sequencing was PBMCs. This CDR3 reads CSAITGDSPLHF. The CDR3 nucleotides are TGCAGTGCTATAACAGGGGATTCACCCCTCCACTTT.